What follows is one T cell receptor beta chain and its context. Its antigen is unknown. The data were produced by immunoSEQ multiplex PCR, yet TCRdb's version contains in-frame clones alone and is incomplete. The top ten hold 23% of the sample, which has under 80,000 clones, more than 65% seen once. These data are taken from a study of T cell responses to AZD1222 COVID-19 vaccine. The study, taken as a whole, reports: Baseline testing showed seropositivity in only six AZD1222 recipients. Unmutated variant regions reportedly attract nearly half of all spike-specific TCRs. The donor group comprised mostly white British people and more females; the analysis possibly underestimated clonal diversity.

The germline V gene encodes CDR1 SGHRS and CDR2 YFSETQ. V lost 3 bases, J lost 9 bases, and 9 bases stayed unmatched. The CDR3 length is 15 residues. The TCR originated in an adult in good health. The chain combines TRBV5-1 with TRBJ1-6; 7 nucleotides align to TRBD1. Sequenced material: peripheral blood, taken on day 0 of MenACWY control vaccination. In DNA, the CDR3 is TGCGCCAGCAGCTATACCGGGACAGCGGGTTCACCCCTCCACTTT. It yields the protein CASSYTGTAGSPLHF.